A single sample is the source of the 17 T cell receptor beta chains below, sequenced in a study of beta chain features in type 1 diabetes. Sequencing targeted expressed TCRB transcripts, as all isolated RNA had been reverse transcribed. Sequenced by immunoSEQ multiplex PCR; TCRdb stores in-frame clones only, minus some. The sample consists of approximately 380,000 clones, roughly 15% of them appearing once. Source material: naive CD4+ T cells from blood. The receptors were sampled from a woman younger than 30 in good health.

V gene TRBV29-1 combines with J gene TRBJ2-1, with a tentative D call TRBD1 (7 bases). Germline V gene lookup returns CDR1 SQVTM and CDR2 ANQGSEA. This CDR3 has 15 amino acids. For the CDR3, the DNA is TGCAGGGGGGGTTTACGGACAGGTGGCCCTAATGAGCAGTTCTTC. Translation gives CRGGLRTGGPNEQFF.

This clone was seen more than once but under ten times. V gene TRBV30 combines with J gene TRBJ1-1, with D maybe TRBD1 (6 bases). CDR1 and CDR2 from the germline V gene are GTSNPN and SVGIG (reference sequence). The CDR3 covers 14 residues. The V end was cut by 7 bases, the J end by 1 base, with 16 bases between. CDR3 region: CASTRTASNTEAFF. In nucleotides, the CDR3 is TGTGCCTCGACCCGGACAGCTTCGAACACTGAAGCTTTCTTT.

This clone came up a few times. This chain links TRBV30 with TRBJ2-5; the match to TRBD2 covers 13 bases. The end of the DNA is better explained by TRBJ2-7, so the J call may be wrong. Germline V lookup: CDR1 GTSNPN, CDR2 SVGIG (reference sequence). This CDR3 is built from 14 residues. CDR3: CAWKLAGGPSEQYF. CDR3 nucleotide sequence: TGTGCCTGGAAACTAGCGGGAGGGCCTAGCGAGCAGTACTTC.

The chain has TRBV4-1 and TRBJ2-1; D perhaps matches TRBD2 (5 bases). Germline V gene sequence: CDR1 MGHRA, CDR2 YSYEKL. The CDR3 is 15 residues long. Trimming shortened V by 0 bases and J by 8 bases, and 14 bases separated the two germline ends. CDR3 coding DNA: TGCGCCAGCAGCCAAGATCTTCTTTTAGCGTATGAGCAGTTCTTC. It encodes CASSQDLLLAYEQFF.

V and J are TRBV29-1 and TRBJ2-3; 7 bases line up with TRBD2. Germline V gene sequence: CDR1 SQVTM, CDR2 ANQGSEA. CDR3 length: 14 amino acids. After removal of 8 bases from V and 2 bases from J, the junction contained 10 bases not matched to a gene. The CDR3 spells CSTSNGGVTDTQYF. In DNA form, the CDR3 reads TGCAGCACATCAAATGGGGGGGTCACAGATACGCAGTATTTT.

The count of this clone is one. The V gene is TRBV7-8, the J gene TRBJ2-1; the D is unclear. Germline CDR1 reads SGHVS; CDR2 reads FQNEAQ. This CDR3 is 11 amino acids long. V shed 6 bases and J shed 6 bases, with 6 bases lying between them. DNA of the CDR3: TGTGCCAGCAGATTCCTCAATGAGCAGTTCTTC. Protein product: CASRFLNEQFF. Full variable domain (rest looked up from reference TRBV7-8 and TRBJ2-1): GAGVSQSPRYKVAKRGQDVALRCDPISGHVSLFWYQQALGQGPEFLTYFQNEAQLDKSGLPSDRFFAERPEGSVSTLKIQRTQQEDSAVYLCASRFLNEQFFGPGTRLTVL.

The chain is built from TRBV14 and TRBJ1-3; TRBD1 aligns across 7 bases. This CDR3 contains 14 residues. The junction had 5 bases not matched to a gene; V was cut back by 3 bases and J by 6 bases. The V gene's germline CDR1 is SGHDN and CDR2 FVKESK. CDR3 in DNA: TGTGCCAGCAGCCAGAGACAGGGCGAAAACACCATATATTTT. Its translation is CASSQRQGENTIYF.

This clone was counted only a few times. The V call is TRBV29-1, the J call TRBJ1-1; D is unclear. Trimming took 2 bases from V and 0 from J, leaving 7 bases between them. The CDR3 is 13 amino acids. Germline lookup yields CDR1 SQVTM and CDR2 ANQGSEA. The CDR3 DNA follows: TGCAGCGTTGAAAGACTGATGAACACTGAAGCTTTCTTT. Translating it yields CSVERLMNTEAFF. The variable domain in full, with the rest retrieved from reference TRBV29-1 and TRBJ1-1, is SAVISQKPSRDICQRGTSLTIQCQVDSQVTMMFWYRQQPGQSLTLIATANQGSEATYESGFVIDKFPISRPNLTFSTLTVSNMSPEDSSIYLCSVERLMNTEAFFGQGTRLTVV.

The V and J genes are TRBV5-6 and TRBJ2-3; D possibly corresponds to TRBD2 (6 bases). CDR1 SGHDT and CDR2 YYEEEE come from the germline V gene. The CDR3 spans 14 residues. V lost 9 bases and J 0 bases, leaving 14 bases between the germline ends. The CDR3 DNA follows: TGTGCCACCGACAGCGGGTTTAGCACAGATACGCAGTATTTT. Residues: CATDSGFSTDTQYF.

The CDR3 region has the DNA TGTGCCAGCCCTGGGAATGACAGGGGCCGCCCGTATGAAGCTTTCTTT. It yields the protein CASPGNDRGRPYEAFF. The chain joins TRBV27 to TRBJ1-1; 8 bases fit TRBD1. The CDR3 spans 16 residues. J was trimmed by 7 bases and V by 8 bases; bases with no gene match: 18. Per germline, CDR1 MNHEY and CDR2 SMNVEV (reference sequence).

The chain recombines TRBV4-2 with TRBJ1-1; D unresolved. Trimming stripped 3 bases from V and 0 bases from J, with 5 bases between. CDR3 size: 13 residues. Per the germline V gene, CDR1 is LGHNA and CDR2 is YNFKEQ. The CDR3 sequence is CASSHNMNTEAFF. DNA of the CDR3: TGTGCCAGCAGCCATAATATGAACACTGAAGCTTTCTTT.

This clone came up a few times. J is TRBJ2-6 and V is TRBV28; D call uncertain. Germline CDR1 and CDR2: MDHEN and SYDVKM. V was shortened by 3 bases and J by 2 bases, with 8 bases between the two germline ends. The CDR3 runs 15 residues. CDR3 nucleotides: TGTGCCAGCAGTTTGAGAGGCGCTGGGGCCAACGTCCTGACTTTC. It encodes CASSLRGAGANVLTF. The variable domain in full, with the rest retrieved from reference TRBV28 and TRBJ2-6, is DVKVTQSSRYLVKRTGEKVFLECVQDMDHENMFWYRQDPGLGLRLIYFSYDVKMKEKGDIPEGYSVSREKKERFSLILESASTNQTSMYLCASSLRGAGANVLTFGAGSRLTVL.

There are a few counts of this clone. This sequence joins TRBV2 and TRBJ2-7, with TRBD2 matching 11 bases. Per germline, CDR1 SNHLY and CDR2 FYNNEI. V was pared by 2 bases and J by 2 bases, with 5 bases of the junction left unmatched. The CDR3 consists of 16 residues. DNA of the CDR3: TGTGCCAGCAGTGAACCTACTAGCGGGAGACCCTACGAGCAGTACTTC. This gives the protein CASSEPTSGRPYEQYF.

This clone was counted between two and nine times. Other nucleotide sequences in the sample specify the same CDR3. CDR3 sequence reads: CASSPGLAGPYEQYF. The CDR3 DNA follows: TGTGCCAGCTCACCAGGACTAGCGGGACCCTACGAGCAGTACTTC. This sequence joins TRBV18 and TRBJ2-7, with TRBD2 matching 12 bases. Germline-derived CDR1 and CDR2 are KGHSH and LQKENI. The junction had 1 base not matched to a gene; V was cut back by 2 bases and J by 2 bases. This CDR3 comprises 15 residues.

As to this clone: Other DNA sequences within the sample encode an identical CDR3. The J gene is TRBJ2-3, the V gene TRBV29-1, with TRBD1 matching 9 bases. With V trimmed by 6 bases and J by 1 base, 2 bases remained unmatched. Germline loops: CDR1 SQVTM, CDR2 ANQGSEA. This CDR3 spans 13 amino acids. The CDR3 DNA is TGCAGCGTGGGACAGGGAGGCACAGATACGCAGTATTTT. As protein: CSVGQGGTDTQYF.

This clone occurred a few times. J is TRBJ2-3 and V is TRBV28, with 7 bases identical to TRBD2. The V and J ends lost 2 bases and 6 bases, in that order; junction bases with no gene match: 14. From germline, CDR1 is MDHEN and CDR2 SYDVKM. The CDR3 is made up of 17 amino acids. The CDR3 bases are TGTGCCAGCAGTTTAAGCGGGGCGGCCCTGGGAATGGATACGCAGTATTTT. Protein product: CASSLSGAALGMDTQYF.

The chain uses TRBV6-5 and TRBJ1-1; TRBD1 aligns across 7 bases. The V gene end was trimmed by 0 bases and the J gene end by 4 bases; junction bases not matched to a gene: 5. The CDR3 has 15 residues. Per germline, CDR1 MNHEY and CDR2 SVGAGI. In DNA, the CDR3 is TGTGCCAGCAGTTACTCGGGGCAGGGGGTCACTGAAGCTTTCTTT. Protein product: CASSYSGQGVTEAFF.